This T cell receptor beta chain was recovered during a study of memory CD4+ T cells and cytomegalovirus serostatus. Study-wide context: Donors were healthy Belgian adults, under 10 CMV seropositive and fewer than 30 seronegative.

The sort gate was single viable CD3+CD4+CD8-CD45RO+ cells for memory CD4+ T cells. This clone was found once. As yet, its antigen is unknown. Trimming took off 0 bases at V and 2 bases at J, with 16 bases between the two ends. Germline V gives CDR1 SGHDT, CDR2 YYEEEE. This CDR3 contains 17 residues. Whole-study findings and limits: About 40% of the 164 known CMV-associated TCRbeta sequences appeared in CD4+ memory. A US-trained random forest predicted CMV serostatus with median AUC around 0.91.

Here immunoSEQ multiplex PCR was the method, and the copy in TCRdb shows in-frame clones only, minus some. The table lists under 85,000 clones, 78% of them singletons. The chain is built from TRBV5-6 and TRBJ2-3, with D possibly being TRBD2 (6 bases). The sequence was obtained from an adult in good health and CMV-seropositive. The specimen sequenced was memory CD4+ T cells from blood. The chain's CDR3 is CASSLALAGLATDTQYF. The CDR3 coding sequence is TGTGCCAGCAGCTTGGCTCTGGCGGGACTTGCCACAGATACGCAGTATTTT.